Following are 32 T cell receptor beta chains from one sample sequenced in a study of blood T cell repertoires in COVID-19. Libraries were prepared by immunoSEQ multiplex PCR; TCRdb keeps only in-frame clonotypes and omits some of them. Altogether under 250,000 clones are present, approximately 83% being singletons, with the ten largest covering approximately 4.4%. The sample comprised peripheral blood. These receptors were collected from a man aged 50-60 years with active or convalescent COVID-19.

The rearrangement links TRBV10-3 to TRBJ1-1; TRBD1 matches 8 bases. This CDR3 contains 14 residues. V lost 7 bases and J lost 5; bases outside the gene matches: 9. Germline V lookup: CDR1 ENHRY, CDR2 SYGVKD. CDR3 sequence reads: CAIIRDRGGTEAFF. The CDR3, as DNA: TGTGCCATCATCAGAGACAGGGGCGGGACTGAAGCTTTCTTT.

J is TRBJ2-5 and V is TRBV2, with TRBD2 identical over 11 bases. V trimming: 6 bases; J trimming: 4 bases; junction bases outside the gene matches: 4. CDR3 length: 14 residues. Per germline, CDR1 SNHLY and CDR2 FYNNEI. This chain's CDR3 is CASRATSGVETQYF. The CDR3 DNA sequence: TGTGCCAGCAGAGCGACTAGCGGGGTAGAGACCCAGTACTTC. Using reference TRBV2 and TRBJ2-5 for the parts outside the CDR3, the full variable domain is EPEVTQTPSHQVTQMGQEVILRCVPISNHLYFYWYRQILGQKVEFLVSFYNNEISEKSEIFDDQFSVERPDGSNFTLKIRSTKLEDSAMYFCASRATSGVETQYFGPGTRLLVL.

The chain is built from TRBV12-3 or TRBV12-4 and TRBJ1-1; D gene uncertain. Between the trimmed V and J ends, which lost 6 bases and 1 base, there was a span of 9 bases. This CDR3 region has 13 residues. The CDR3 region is CASRLTENTEAFF. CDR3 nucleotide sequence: TGTGCCAGCAGGCTTACAGAGAACACTGAAGCTTTCTTT.

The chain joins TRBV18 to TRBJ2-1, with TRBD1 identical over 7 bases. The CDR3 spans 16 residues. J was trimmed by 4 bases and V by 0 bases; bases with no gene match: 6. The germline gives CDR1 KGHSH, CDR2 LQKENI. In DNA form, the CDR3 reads TGTGCCAGCTCACCACCGGCAGGGGGTGGTTACAATGAGCAGTTCTTC. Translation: CASSPPAGGGYNEQFF.

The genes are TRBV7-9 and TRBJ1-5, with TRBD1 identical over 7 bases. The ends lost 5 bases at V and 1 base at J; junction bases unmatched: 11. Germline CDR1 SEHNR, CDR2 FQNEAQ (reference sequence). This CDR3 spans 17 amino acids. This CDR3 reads CASSRALTGSSNQPQHF. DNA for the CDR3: TGTGCCAGCAGCCGAGCGTTGACAGGGAGCAGCAATCAGCCCCAGCATTTT.

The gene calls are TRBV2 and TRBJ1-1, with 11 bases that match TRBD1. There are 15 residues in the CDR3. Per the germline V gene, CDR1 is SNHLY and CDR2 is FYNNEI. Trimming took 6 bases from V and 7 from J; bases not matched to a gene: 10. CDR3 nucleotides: TGTGCCAGCAGGGATAGGACAGGGGGCGCGAGTGAAGCTTTCTTT. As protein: CASRDRTGGASEAFF.

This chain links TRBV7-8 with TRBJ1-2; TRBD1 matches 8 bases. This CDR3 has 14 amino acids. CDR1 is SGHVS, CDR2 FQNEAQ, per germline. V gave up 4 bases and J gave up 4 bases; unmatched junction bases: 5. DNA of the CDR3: TGTGCCAGCAGCTCCAGGGGGCAGGTCTATGGCTACACCTTC. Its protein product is CASSSRGQVYGYTF.

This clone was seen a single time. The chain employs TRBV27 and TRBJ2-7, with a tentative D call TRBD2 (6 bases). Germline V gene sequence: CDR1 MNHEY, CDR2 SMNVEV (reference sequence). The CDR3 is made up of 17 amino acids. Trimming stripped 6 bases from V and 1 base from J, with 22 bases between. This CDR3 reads CASSPYRAGLLSYEQYF. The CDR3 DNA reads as TGTGCCAGCAGCCCTTATAGGGCGGGGCTCCTATCCTACGAGCAGTACTTC.

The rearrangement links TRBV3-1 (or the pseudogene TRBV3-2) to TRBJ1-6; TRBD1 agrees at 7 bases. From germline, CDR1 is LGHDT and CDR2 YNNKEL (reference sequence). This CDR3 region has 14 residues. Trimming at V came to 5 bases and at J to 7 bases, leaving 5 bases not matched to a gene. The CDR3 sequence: CASSSGTENSPLHF. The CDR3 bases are TGTGCCAGCAGCTCCGGGACAGAGAATTCACCCCTCCACTTT.

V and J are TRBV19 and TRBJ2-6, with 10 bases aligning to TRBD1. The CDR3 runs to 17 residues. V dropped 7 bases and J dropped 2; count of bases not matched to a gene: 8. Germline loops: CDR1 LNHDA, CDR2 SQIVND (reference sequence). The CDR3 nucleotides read TGTGCCAGTACCATAGACAGGGGGCGTCCTGGGGCCAACGTCCTGACTTTC. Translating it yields CASTIDRGRPGANVLTF.

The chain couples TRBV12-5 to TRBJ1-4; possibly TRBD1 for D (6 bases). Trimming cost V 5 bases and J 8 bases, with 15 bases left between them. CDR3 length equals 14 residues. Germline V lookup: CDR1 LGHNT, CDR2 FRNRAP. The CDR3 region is CASGLRTEGEKLFF. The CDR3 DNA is TGTGCTAGTGGTCTGAGGACAGAGGGAGAAAAACTGTTTTTT.

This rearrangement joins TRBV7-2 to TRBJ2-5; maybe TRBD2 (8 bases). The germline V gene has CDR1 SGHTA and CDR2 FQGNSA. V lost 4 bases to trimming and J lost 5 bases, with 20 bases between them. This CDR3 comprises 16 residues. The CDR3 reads CASSSGGTRSLETQYF. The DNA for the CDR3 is TGTGCCAGCAGCTCAGGGGGGACTAGGAGTCTCGAGACCCAGTACTTC.

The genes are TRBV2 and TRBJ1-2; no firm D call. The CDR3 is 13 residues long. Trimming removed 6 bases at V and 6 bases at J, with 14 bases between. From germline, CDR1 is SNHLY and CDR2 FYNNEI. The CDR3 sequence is CASREVQSDGYTF. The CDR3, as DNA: TGTGCCAGCAGGGAGGTGCAGAGTGATGGCTACACCTTC.

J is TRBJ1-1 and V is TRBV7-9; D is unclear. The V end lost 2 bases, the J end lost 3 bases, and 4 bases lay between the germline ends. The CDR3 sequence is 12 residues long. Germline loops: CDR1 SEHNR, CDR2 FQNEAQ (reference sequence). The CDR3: CASSLQDTEAFF. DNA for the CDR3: TGTGCCAGCAGCTTACAGGACACTGAAGCTTTCTTT.

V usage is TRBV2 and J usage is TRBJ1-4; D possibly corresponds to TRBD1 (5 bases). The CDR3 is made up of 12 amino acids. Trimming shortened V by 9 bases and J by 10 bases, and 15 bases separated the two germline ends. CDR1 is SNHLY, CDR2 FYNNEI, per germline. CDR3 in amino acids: CASLGEVGKLFF. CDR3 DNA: TGTGCCAGTCTGGGGGAGGTGGGAAAACTGTTTTTT.

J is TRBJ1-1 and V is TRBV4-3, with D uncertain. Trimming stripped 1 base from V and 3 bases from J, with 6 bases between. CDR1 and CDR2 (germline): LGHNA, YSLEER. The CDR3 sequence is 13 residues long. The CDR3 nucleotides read TGCGCCAGCAGCCAAGCAGATGACACTGAAGCTTTCTTT. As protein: CASSQADDTEAFF.

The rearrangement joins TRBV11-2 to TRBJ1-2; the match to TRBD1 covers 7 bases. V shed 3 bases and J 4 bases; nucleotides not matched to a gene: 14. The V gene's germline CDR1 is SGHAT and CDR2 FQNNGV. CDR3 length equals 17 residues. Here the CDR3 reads CASSFNRDSLLSYGYTF. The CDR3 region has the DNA TGTGCCAGCAGCTTCAACCGGGACAGCCTGTTATCCTATGGCTACACCTTC.

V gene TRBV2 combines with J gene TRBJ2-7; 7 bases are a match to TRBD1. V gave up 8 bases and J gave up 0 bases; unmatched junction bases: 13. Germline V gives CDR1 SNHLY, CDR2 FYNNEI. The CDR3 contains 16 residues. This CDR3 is CASHGNRGPSSYEQYF. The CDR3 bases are TGTGCCAGCCATGGTAACAGGGGCCCCAGCTCCTACGAGCAGTACTTC.

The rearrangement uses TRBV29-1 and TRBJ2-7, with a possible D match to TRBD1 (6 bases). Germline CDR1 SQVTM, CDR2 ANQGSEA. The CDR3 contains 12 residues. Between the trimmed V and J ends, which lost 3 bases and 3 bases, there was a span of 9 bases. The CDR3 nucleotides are TGCAGCGTTGAGGGCAGGGGCTACGAGCAGTACTTC. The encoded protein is CSVEGRGYEQYF.

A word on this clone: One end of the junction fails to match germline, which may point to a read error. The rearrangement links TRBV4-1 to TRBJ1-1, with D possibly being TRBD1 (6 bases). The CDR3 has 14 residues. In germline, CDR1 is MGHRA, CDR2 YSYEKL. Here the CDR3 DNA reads TGCGCCAGCAGCCAAGATCTAACATGGGGACATCCCATTTTT. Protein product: CASSQDLTWGHPIF.

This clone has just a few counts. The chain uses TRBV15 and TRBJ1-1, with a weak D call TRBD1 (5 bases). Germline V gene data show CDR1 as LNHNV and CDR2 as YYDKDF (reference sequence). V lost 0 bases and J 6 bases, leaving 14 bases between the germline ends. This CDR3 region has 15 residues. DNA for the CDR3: TGTGCCACCAGCAGAGACATTGGACATCCTCCTGAAGCTTTCTTT. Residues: CATSRDIGHPPEAFF.

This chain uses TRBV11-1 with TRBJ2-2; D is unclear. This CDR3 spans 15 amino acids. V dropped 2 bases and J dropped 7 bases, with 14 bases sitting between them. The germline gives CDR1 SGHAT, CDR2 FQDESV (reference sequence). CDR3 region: CASSLRSGRFGELFF. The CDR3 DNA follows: TGTGCCAGCAGCTTACGGTCAGGTCGTTTCGGGGAGCTGTTTTTT.

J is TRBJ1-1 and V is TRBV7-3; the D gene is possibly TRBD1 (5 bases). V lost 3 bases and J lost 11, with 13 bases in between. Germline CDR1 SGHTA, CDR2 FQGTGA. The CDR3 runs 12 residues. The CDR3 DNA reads TGTGCCAGCAGCTTTGGGGAAGGGGATGCTTTCTTT. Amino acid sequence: CASSFGEGDAFF.

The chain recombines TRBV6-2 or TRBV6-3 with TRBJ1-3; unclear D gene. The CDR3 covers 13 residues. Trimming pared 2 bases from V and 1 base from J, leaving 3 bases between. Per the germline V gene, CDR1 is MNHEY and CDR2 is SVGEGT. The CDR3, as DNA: TGTGCCAGCAGTTACACTTCTGGAAACACCATATATTTT. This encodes CASSYTSGNTIYF.

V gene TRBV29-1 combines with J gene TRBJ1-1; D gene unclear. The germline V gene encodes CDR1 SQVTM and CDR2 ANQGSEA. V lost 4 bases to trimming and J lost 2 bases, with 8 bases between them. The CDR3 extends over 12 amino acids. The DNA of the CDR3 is TGCAGCGTTGGTTCCTTCAACACTGAAGCTTTCTTT. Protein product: CSVGSFNTEAFF.

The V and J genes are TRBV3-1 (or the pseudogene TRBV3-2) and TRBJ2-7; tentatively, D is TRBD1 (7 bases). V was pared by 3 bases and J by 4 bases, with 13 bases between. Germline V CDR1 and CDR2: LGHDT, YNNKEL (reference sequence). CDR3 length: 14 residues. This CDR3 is CASSQGRGRYEQYF. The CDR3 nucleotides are TGTGCCAGCAGCCAGGGCAGGGGGAGGTACGAGCAGTACTTC.

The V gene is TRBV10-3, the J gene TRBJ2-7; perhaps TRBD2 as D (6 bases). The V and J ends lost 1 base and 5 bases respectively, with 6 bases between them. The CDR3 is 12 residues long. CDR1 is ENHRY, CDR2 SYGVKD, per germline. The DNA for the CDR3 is TGTGCCATCAGTGAGTGGGGGGACGAGCAGTACTTC. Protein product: CAISEWGDEQYF.

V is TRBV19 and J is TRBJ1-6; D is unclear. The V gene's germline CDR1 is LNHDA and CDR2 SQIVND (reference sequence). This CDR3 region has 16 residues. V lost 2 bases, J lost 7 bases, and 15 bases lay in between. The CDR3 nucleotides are TGTGCCAGTAGTATAAATGGCCGGACTTGGAATTCACCCCTCCACTTT. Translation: CASSINGRTWNSPLHF.

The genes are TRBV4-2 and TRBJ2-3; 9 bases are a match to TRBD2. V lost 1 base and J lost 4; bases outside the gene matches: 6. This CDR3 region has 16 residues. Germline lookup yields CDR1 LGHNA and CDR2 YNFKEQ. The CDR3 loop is CASSQGGSGGADTQYF. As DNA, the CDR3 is TGTGCCAGCAGCCAAGGAGGTAGCGGGGGCGCAGATACGCAGTATTTT.

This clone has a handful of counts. DNA of the CDR3: TGCGCCAGCAGGGCCTCGCGGTCAACTAATGAAAAACTGTTTTTT. This translates into CASRASRSTNEKLFF. This rearrangement joins TRBV5-1 to TRBJ1-4; D is uncertain. This CDR3 has 15 residues. The V gene's germline CDR1 is SGHRS and CDR2 YFSETQ. Trimming pared 5 bases from V and 0 bases from J, leaving 11 bases between.

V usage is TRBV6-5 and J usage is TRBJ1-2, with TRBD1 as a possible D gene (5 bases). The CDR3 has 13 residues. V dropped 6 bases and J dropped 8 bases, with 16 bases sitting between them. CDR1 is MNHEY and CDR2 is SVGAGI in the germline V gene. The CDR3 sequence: CASRDPGTWGYTF. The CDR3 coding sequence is TGTGCCAGCAGGGACCCCGGGACTTGGGGCTACACCTTC.

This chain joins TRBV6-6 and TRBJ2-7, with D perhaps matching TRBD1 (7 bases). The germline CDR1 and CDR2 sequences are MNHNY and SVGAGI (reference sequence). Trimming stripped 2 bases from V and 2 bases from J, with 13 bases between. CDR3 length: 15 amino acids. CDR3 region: CASSYAPGGPYEQYF. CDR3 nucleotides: TGTGCCAGCAGTTACGCACCAGGGGGGCCCTACGAGCAGTACTTC.